This T cell receptor beta chain was sequenced during a study of CD8 T cells in ankylosing spondylitis. To note about this clonotype: Its antigen is unknown.

Overall study results and limits: Some of these motif variants have turned up before, in reports on reactive arthritis synovial fluid and blood.

Trimming removed 2 bases at V and 6 bases at J, with 19 bases between. This CDR3 contains 15 residues. Germline assignment: CDR1 SQVTM and CDR2 ANQGSEA. MiXCR, applied by TCRdb to the 5' RACE reads, yields one record per CDR3 protein. Of some 250,000 distinct CDR3 sequences in the sample, roughly 25% were seen once. The receptor was isolated from a male donor with ankylosing spondylitis or in good health (not recorded which). The chain uses TRBV29-1 and TRBJ2-5, with D hard to call. The sample taken for sequencing was blood, either unsorted or a sorted T cell fraction (not recorded which). In nucleotides, the CDR3 is TGCAGCGTTGAACGGCAGGCTCCCAAACGACAGACCCAGTACTTC. It codes for CSVERQAPKRQTQYF. The full variable domain, its missing parts supplied by reference TRBV29-1 and TRBJ2-5, is SAVISQKPSRDICQRGTSLTIQCQVDSQVTMMFWYRQQPGQSLTLIATANQGSEATYESGFVIDKFPISRPNLTFSTLTVSNMSPEDSSIYLCSVERQAPKRQTQYFGPGTRLLVL.